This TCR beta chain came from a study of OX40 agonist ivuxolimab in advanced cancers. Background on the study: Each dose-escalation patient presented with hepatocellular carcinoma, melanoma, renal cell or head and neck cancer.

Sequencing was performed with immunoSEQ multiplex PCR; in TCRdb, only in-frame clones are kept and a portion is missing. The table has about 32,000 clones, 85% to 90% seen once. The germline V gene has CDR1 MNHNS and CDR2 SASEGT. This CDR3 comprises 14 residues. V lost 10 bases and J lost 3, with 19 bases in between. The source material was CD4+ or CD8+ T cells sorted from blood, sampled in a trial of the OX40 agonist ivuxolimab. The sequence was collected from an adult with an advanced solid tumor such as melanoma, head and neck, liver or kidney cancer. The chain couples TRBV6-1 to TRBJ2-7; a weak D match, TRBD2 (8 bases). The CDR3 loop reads CATPGGGPNYEQYF. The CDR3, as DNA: TGTGCCACCCCGGGAGGGGGCCCAAACTACGAGCAGTACTTC.